These 31 T cell receptor beta chains came from one sample sequenced in a study of identical twins. One entry per CDR3 protein, called by TCRdb with MiXCR from the 5' RACE reads. Of around 300,000 distinct CDR3 sequences listed, under 9% are singletons. The sample was also linked to a second study, of yellow fever vaccine responses in identical twins.

Sequenced sample: memory (CD45RO+) T cells sorted from blood. These receptors originate from a woman aged 18-29 years in good health.

This clonotype turned up a few times. The rearrangement uses TRBV7-9 and TRBJ2-7, with 9 bases matching TRBD1. This CDR3 is built from 13 residues. Per germline, CDR1 SEHNR and CDR2 FQNEAQ (reference sequence). With V trimmed by 5 bases and J by 3 bases, 2 bases remained unmatched. CDR3 bases: TGTGCCAGCAGCCCGACAGGGGGCTACGAGCAGTACGTC. Translation: CASSPTGGYEQYV.

CDR3 in amino acids: CASRREGGELFF. DNA for the CDR3: TGTGCCAGTAGGAGGGAAGGCGGGGAGCTGTTTTTT. J is TRBJ2-2 and V is TRBV9; tentatively, D is TRBD2 (6 bases). Germline-derived CDR1 and CDR2 are SGDLS and YYNGEE. The CDR3 contains 12 residues. V was shortened by 8 bases and J by 7 bases, with 12 bases between the two germline ends.

This CDR3 is CASSLRRGGKDTQYF. CDR3 nucleotide sequence: TGTGCCAGCAGCTTACGGCGGGGGGGAAAAGATACGCAGTATTTT. This chain links TRBV7-2 with TRBJ2-3; TRBD2 matches 9 bases. Germline-derived CDR1 and CDR2 are SGHTA and FQGNSA. Trimming removed 2 bases from V and 5 bases from J; junction bases left unmatched: 5. This CDR3 comprises 15 residues.

Only a few counts were recorded for this clonotype. V gene TRBV6-5 combines with J gene TRBJ2-1; possible D gene TRBD2, 5 bases. The ends were cut back, 6 bases at V and 5 bases at J, with 23 bases in the middle. CDR1 is MNHEY, CDR2 SVGAGI, per germline. The CDR3 runs 17 residues. In DNA, the CDR3 is TGTGCCAGCAGATTCTCGCCCCGGTCGGGATTTGACAATGAGCAGTTCTTC. It encodes CASRFSPRSGFDNEQFF.

The sample holds many counts of this clonotype. This chain joins TRBV7-2 and TRBJ2-1; D perhaps matches TRBD1 (6 bases). The V end was cut by 3 bases, the J end by 8 bases, with 11 bases between. Germline V gene sequence: CDR1 SGHTA, CDR2 FQGNSA. The CDR3 totals 13 residues. The DNA of the CDR3 is TGTGCCAGCAGCTTTACAGGGTACCATGAGCAGTTCTTC. This gives the protein CASSFTGYHEQFF.

Concerning this clonotype itself: With a much larger clone just one base away, this may be a read error. The chain has TRBV28 and TRBJ2-3, with no clear D. Trimming removed 2 bases from V and 6 bases from J, with 6 bases in between. In germline, CDR1 is MDHEN, CDR2 SYDVKM. The CDR3 is made up of 12 amino acids. The CDR3 nucleotides read TGTGCCAGCAGTTTAGTGGTGGATACGCAGTATTTT. Translated, it gives CASSLVVDTQYF. The full variable domain, with the rest looked up from reference TRBV28 and TRBJ2-3, is DVKVTQSSRYLVKRTGEKVFLECVQDMDHENMFWYRQDPGLGLRLIYFSYDVKMKEKGDIPEGYSVSREKKERFSLILESASTNQTSMYLCASSLVVDTQYFGPGTRLTVL.

Many counts were recorded for this clonotype. This sequence joins TRBV27 and TRBJ2-1; 11 nucleotides line up with TRBD2. The CDR3 length is 15 residues. Germline assignment: CDR1 MNHEY and CDR2 SMNVEV (reference sequence). V lost 3 bases to trimming and J lost 11 bases; unmatched junction nucleotides: 9. The CDR3 sequence is CASSLGLAGGQKQFF. The CDR3, as DNA: TGTGCCAGCAGTTTGGGGCTAGCGGGAGGCCAGAAGCAGTTCTTC.

This clonotype was seen at least ten times. The genes are TRBV5-1 and TRBJ2-5; 7 nucleotides agree with TRBD2. V lost 1 base, J lost 5 bases, and 11 bases stayed unmatched. Germline values: CDR1 SGHRS, CDR2 YFSETQ. The CDR3 spans 16 residues. The CDR3 spells CASSLSVAGVGETQYF. The CDR3 DNA reads as TGCGCCAGCAGCTTGTCGGTGGCGGGGGTCGGTGAGACCCAGTACTTC.

The V call is TRBV2, the J call TRBJ1-2; TRBD1 aligns across 10 bases. Germline V CDR1 and CDR2: SNHLY, FYNNEI. Trimming cost V 8 bases and J 4 bases; bases outside gene matches: 16. The CDR3 is made up of 17 amino acids. The CDR3 nucleotides are TGTGCCAGCGGGGGGATCGGGACAGGGGCCTTCATCTATGGCTACACCTTC. Its protein product is CASGGIGTGAFIYGYTF.

This chain connects TRBV5-1 to TRBJ2-2, with a possible D match to TRBD1 (6 bases). CDR3 length: 15 amino acids. The germline V gene has CDR1 SGHRS and CDR2 YFSETQ. The V end lost 1 base, the J end lost 3 bases, and 10 bases lay between the germline ends. Written as DNA, the CDR3 is TGCGCCAGCAGCTTGCTACAGGGCCACACCGGGGAGCTGTTTTTT. Residues: CASSLLQGHTGELFF.

This rearrangement joins TRBV28 to TRBJ2-1; no clear D. Germline assignment: CDR1 MDHEN and CDR2 SYDVKM. The CDR3 sequence is 14 residues long. The ends were cut back, 6 bases at V and 9 bases at J, with 18 bases in the middle. The CDR3: CASSKPGQGREQFF. The CDR3 DNA is TGTGCCAGCAGCAAGCCCGGGCAAGGCCGTGAGCAGTTCTTC.

The V gene is TRBV7-9, the J gene TRBJ1-2; possible D gene TRBD1, 5 bases. Trimming stripped 2 bases from V and 4 bases from J, with 20 bases between. CDR1 is SEHNR, CDR2 FQNEAQ, per germline (reference sequence). The CDR3 is 17 residues long. The CDR3 reads CASSLPIRDLRSYGYTF. The CDR3 DNA reads TGTGCCAGCAGCTTACCGATTCGGGACTTAAGATCCTATGGCTACACCTTC.

The V and J genes are TRBV29-1 and TRBJ1-5, with 9 bases fitting TRBD1. Germline values: CDR1 SQVTM, CDR2 ANQGSEA. CDR3 length equals 14 residues. The ends lost 6 bases at V and 0 bases at J; junction bases unmatched: 3. The CDR3 DNA follows: TGCAGCGTAGGGACAGGGTCTAGCAATCAGCCCCAGCATTTT. As protein: CSVGTGSSNQPQHF.

CDR3 region: CARVWGGAHEQYV. The CDR3 coding sequence is TGTGCCAGGGTTTGGGGGGGGGCCCACGAGCAGTACGTC. This chain links TRBV28 with TRBJ2-7; D possibly corresponds to TRBD2 (7 bases). Germline loops: CDR1 MDHEN, CDR2 SYDVKM. Between the trimmed V and J ends, which lost 9 bases and 5 bases, there was a span of 17 bases. There are 13 residues in the CDR3.

Comments on this clonotype: One end of the junction does not line up with germline, which may come from a read error. This chain uses TRBV5-1 with TRBJ2-5; no clear D. The CDR3 is made up of 11 amino acids. CDR1 and CDR2 (germline): SGHRS, YFSETQ. DNA for the CDR3: TGCGCCAGCAGCTTGGGGCTGACCCTAGACTTC. Translated, it gives CASSLGLTLDF.

This clonotype has a count of ten or more. The chain recombines TRBV4-1 with TRBJ2-2; 7 nucleotides align to TRBD2. The CDR3 is made up of 16 amino acids. V gave up 3 bases and J gave up 0 bases; unmatched junction bases: 4. CDR1 MGHRA and CDR2 YSYEKL come from the germline V gene. The CDR3 loop reads CASSQPSGPNTGELFF. CDR3 nucleotide sequence: TGCGCCAGCAGCCAGCCTAGCGGACCGAACACCGGGGAGCTGTTTTTT.

The table lists this clonotype with a few counts. The V gene is TRBV7-9, the J gene TRBJ2-3, with 12 nucleotides matching TRBD2. The CDR3 has 16 residues. The V gene's germline CDR1 is SEHNR and CDR2 FQNEAQ (reference sequence). The trim removed 4 bases at V and 5 bases at J, leaving 7 bases unmatched. In DNA, the CDR3 is TGTGCCAGCAGCTCAGCTAGCGGGGGGGCTGGAGATACGCAGTATTTT. This encodes CASSSASGGAGDTQYF.

This clonotype showed up just a few times. The chain uses TRBV12-3 or TRBV12-4 and TRBJ1-1; TRBD1 matches 10 bases. After removal of 3 bases from V and 3 bases from J, the junction contained 7 bases not matched to a gene. The CDR3 sequence is 16 residues long. The CDR3 region is CASSFRDRGIDTEAFF. CDR3 coding DNA: TGTGCCAGCAGTTTCCGGGACAGGGGTATCGACACTGAAGCTTTCTTT.

This clonotype was seen at least ten times. The chain uses TRBV7-9 and TRBJ2-7, with D perhaps TRBD2 (6 bases). V gave up 3 bases and J gave up 0 bases, with 6 bases separating them. CDR1 and CDR2 from the germline V gene are SEHNR and FQNEAQ (reference sequence). CDR3 length: 13 residues. DNA for the CDR3: TGTGCCAGCAGCTTTAGCGGCTCCTACGAGCAGTACTTC. This translates into CASSFSGSYEQYF.

This clonotype was counted at least ten times. The J gene is TRBJ2-1, the V gene TRBV15; 8 nucleotides line up with TRBD1. Trimming at V came to 2 bases and at J to 8 bases, leaving 8 bases not matched to a gene. CDR3 length: 15 amino acids. CDR1 and CDR2 from the germline V gene are LNHNV and YYDKDF (reference sequence). CDR3 amino acids: CATSRYGQGSDEQFF. In DNA form, the CDR3 reads TGTGCCACCAGCAGATATGGACAGGGTAGCGATGAGCAGTTCTTC.

This clonotype was counted many times. The J gene is TRBJ2-5, the V gene TRBV4-2; D is possibly TRBD1 or TRBD2 (6 bases each). Trimming cost V 0 bases and J 5 bases, with 13 bases left between them. Germline V gene lookup returns CDR1 LGHNA and CDR2 YNFKEQ. This CDR3 contains 15 residues. DNA of the CDR3: TGTGCCAGCAGCCAAGAAAGGGGGGTGGGGGAGACCCAGTACTTC. Its protein product is CASSQERGVGETQYF.

There are many counts of this clonotype. The chain combines TRBV6-1 with TRBJ1-1, with 7 bases aligning to TRBD1. CDR3 length: 13 amino acids. Germline CDR1 reads MNHNS; CDR2 reads SASEGT. The junction had 5 bases not matched to a gene; V was cut back by 8 bases and J by 2 bases. The CDR3 region is CASGTELNTEAFF. As DNA, the CDR3 is TGTGCCAGCGGGACAGAACTTAACACTGAAGCTTTCTTT.

This clonotype appeared a few times. V usage is TRBV25-1 and J usage is TRBJ2-5, with 8 bases aligning to TRBD1. CDR1 MGHDK and CDR2 SYGVNS come from the germline V gene. The V gene end was trimmed by 2 bases and the J gene end by 5 bases; junction bases not matched to a gene: 7. This CDR3 has 15 amino acids. The CDR3 DNA follows: TGTGCCAGCAGTGAACCGCAGGGGGCGAAGGAGACCCAGTACTTC. It is translated as CASSEPQGAKETQYF.

The chain couples TRBV6-1 to TRBJ1-4; 7 nucleotides line up with TRBD1. The germline V gene has CDR1 MNHNS and CDR2 SASEGT. J gave up 7 bases and V 6 bases, and 8 bases lay outside the gene matches. The CDR3 is 14 amino acids. The CDR3 reads CASRIGTASEKLFF. In DNA form, the CDR3 reads TGTGCCAGCAGGATTGGGACAGCTAGTGAAAAACTGTTTTTT.

A few counts support this clonotype. The rearrangement uses TRBV4-2 and TRBJ1-6; D is unresolved. This CDR3 spans 13 amino acids. V lost 0 bases and J 9 bases, leaving 6 bases between the germline ends. Per germline, CDR1 LGHNA and CDR2 YNFKEQ. CDR3 sequence reads: CASSQDRASPLHF. In DNA form, the CDR3 reads TGTGCCAGCAGCCAAGATCGTGCTTCACCCCTCCACTTT.

This clonotype was seen ten or more times. The J gene is TRBJ2-3, the V gene TRBV5-1, with 8 bases fitting TRBD2. The CDR3 covers 17 residues. The V and J ends lost 1 base and 2 bases, in that order; junction bases with no gene match: 9. Per germline, CDR1 SGHRS and CDR2 YFSETQ. CDR3 nucleotide sequence: TGCGCCAGCAGCTTGATCCTAACGGGAGGGAACACAGATACGCAGTATTTT. This gives the protein CASSLILTGGNTDTQYF.

This clonotype was seen many times. The rearrangement uses TRBV6-5 and TRBJ1-1; 9 positions match TRBD1. Per the germline V gene, CDR1 is MNHEY and CDR2 is SVGAGI. J was trimmed by 3 bases and V by 2 bases; bases with no gene match: 7. This CDR3 has 16 amino acids. The CDR3 nucleotides are TGTGCCAGCAGTTACACCGGGACAGGGAAGTACACTGAAGCTTTCTTT. It codes for CASSYTGTGKYTEAFF.

This clonotype was recorded many times. The genes are TRBV6-4 and TRBJ2-1; D unclear. Germline loops: CDR1 MRHNA, CDR2 SNTAGT. CDR3 length: 14 amino acids. Trimming cost V 3 bases and J 2 bases, with 8 bases left between them. The DNA for the CDR3 is TGTGCCAGCAGTGAAGACGGTACCTACAATGAGCAGTTCTTC. Translated: CASSEDGTYNEQFF.

In its sample, this clonotype was seen many times. The V gene is TRBV28, the J gene TRBJ1-2; 9 positions match TRBD1. The CDR3 is 15 residues long. V gave up 5 bases and J gave up 2 bases; unmatched junction bases: 6. Germline CDR1 and CDR2: MDHEN and SYDVKM. The CDR3 region is CASSPGGQGNYGYTF. As DNA, the CDR3 is TGTGCCAGCAGTCCTGGGGGACAGGGAAACTATGGCTACACCTTC.

This clonotype was seen a few times. Without the conserved terminal phenylalanine or tryptophan, this CDR3 likely stems from a read error. It is unclear where the CDR3 begins or ends on the DNA, so no DNA is shown, and the CDR3 is as TCRdb lists it. The chain employs TRBV7-9 and TRBJ2-3. The germline CDR1 and CDR2 sequences are SEHNR and FQNEAQ (reference sequence). The CDR3 has 8 residues if both end residues are counted. CDR3: CASSLDSL.

This clonotype has only a few counts. V and J are TRBV29-1 and TRBJ2-1; D is possibly TRBD2 (5 bases). Between the trimmed V and J ends, which lost 5 bases and 6 bases, there was a span of 14 bases. The length of the CDR3 is 13 residues. Germline CDR1 reads SQVTM; CDR2 reads ANQGSEA. CDR3 amino acids: CSVPRDPANEQFF. CDR3 DNA: TGCAGCGTTCCTCGGGATCCGGCCAATGAGCAGTTCTTC.